This note documents a single T cell receptor beta chain sequence. Its target is not known. This entry is derived from a study of CD8 T cells in Susac syndrome. The germline CDR1 and CDR2 sequences are MNHNS and SASEGT. The V gene end was trimmed by 1 base and the J gene end by 4 bases; junction bases not matched to a gene: 4. This CDR3 contains 15 residues. The authors reverse transcribed roughly 0.5 to 1 ug RNA with random hexamers. It was immunoSEQ multiplex PCR that amplified TCR beta CDR3 across 54 Vbeta and 13 Jbeta. TCRdb re-derived calls from the immunoSEQ multiplex PCR reads in MiXCR, one entry per CDR3 protein. The table shows approximately 190,000 distinct CDR3 sequences, with over 90% occurring only once. Findings of the study overall: In total CD8+ repertoires, sixteen Susac-specific public clones were found, and in CD8+ TEMRA repertoires, five were found.

The chain couples TRBV6-1 to TRBJ1-5; 7 bases are shared with TRBD1. Material for sequencing was CD8+ T cells from PBMCs. The TCR sequence derives from a human donor with Susac syndrome. CDR3 sequence: CASSEEGRGNQPQHF. CDR3 DNA sequence: TGTGCCAGCAGTGAAGAGGGCAGGGGGAATCAGCCCCAGCATTTT.